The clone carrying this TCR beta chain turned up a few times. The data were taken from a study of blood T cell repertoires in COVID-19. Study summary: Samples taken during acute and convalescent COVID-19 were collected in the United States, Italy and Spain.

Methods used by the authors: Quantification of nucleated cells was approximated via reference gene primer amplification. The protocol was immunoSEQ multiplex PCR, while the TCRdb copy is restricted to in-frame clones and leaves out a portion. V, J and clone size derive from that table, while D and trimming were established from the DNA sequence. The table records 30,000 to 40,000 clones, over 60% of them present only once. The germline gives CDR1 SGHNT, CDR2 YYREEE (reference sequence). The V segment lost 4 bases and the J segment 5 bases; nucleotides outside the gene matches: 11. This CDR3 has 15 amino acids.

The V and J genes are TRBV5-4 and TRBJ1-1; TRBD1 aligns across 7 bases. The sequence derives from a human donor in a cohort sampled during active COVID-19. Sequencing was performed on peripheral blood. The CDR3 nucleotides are TGTGCCAGCAGCCCCTTCCGACAGGGCGGGACTGAAGCTTTCTTT. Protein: CASSPFRQGGTEAFF.